This TCR beta chain came from a study of Ad26.COV2.S vaccination and SARS-CoV-2 variants. Treatment described: around 19 received Ad26.COV2.S at low or high dose, single or two shots; about five received placebo; per-sample allocation not given. At day 63 after the first vaccine or placebo injection, samples were drawn. V lost 6 bases and J lost 0, with 15 bases in between. Germline CDR1 MNHEY, CDR2 SMNVEV (reference sequence). The CDR3 runs to 17 residues. Sequencing used immunoSEQ multiplex PCR; TCRdb keeps in-frame clones, though not all of them. The table lists around 270,000 clones, 70% to 90% of them singletons.

The sequence came from a person between 18 and 65 years old who received the Ad26.COV2.S COVID-19 vaccine or a placebo. The chain carries TRBV27 and TRBJ2-6; D may be TRBD1 (6 bases). Sequenced here: peripheral blood, sampled in a trial of Ad26.COV2.S vaccine versus placebo. CDR3 sequence reads: CASRSNRVHSGANVLTF. As DNA, the CDR3 is TGTGCCAGCAGATCTAACAGGGTCCACTCTGGGGCCAACGTCCTGACTTTC.